The rows below give T cell receptor beta chains drawn from one sample of a study of identical twins. MiXCR, applied by TCRdb to the 5' RACE reads, yields one record per CDR3 protein. There are 400,000 to 600,000 distinct CDR3 sequences in the sample; under 25% occur only once, and approximately 0.52% lies in the top ten. These data were also reused for a study on yellow fever vaccine responses in identical twins.

Specimen: CD4+ T cells sorted from blood. These receptors were obtained from a woman aged 18-29 years in good health. CDR3s include the opening cysteine and the closing phenylalanine or tryptophan. The order of the fields is J gene, D gene, clone size, V gene, CDR3 DNA, CDR3 protein. D genes are given only for firm matches. Some rows have no size entry. The others give once, few or many, or a class for an expanded clone.

J: TRBJ2-3
D: TRBD1
size: -
V: TRBV20-1
DNA: TGCAGTGCTGGGACAGGGGCCCGCACAGATACGCAGTATTTT
CDR3: CSAGTGARTDTQYF

J: TRBJ1-1
D: -
size: few
V: TRBV5-1
DNA: TGCGCCAGCAGCTTGATGGGGGACACTGAAGCTTTCTTT
CDR3: CASSLMGDTEAFF

J: TRBJ2-2
D: -
size: few
V: TRBV7-9
DNA: TGTGCCAGCAGCACGCAGATCACCGGGGAGCTGTTTTTT
CDR3: CASSTQITGELFF

J: TRBJ1-1
D: TRBD1
size: few
V: TRBV12-3/TRBV12-4
DNA: TGTGCCAGCAGTTTCCAGGGGGCCGGGACTGAAGCTTTCTTT
CDR3: CASSFQGAGTEAFF

J: TRBJ2-1
D: TRBD1
size: -
V: TRBV6-1
DNA: TGTGCCAGCAGTCCGGACAGGGTGGGCAATGAGCAGTTCTTC
CDR3: CASSPDRVGNEQFF

J: TRBJ2-1
D: -
size: few
V: TRBV2
DNA: TGTGCCAGCACACGAGGTTTAACTAGTTCCGGTGGTGAGCAGTTCTTC
CDR3: CASTRGLTSSGGEQFF

J: TRBJ1-2
D: -
size: few
V: TRBV12-3/TRBV12-4
DNA: TGTGCCAGCAGTTTTAGGGGCAGAGCTAACTATGGCTACACCTTC
CDR3: CASSFRGRANYGYTF

J: TRBJ2-2
D: -
size: -
V: TRBV10-3
DNA: TGTGCCATCAGTGGCGGGACGTACGTCACCGGGGAGCTGTTTTTT
CDR3: CAISGGTYVTGELFF

J: TRBJ2-5
D: -
size: -
V: TRBV6-5
DNA: TGTGCCAGCAGTTACGAAGGGACGAGTCAAGAGACCCAGTACTTC
CDR3: CASSYEGTSQETQYF

J: TRBJ2-2
D: -
size: -
V: TRBV2
DNA: TGTGCCAGCAGGAGTAACCCGAACACCGGGGAGCTGTTTTTT
CDR3: CASRSNPNTGELFF

J: TRBJ2-5
D: -
size: -
V: TRBV29-1
DNA: TGCAGCGTTGCGCAGGGAGAGACCCAGTACTTC
CDR3: CSVAQGETQYF

J: TRBJ2-1
D: -
size: -
V: TRBV7-9
DNA: TGTGCCAGCAGTGTACGTGGGACGTCAAATGAGCAGTTCTTC
CDR3: CASSVRGTSNEQFF

J: TRBJ2-6
D: -
size: -
V: TRBV11-2
DNA: TGTGCCAGCAGCTTAAGTCTCCAGTTAAACTCTGGGGCCAACGTCCTGACTTTC
CDR3: CASSLSLQLNSGANVLTF

J: TRBJ1-2
D: -
size: -
V: TRBV20-1
DNA: TGCAGTGCTAGGAACTATGGCTACACCTTC
CDR3: CSARNYGYTF

J: TRBJ1-2
D: TRBD1
size: -
V: TRBV5-1
DNA: TGCGCCAGCAGCCCCGGGACAGGGCACTATGGCTACACCTTC
CDR3: CASSPGTGHYGYTF

J: TRBJ1-2
D: -
size: once
V: TRBV6-1
DNA: TGTGCCAGCAGTGAGAGCAGGGTCGGCTATGGCTACACCTTC
CDR3: CASSESRVGYGYTF

J: TRBJ1-1
D: TRBD1
size: -
V: TRBV12-3/TRBV12-4
DNA: TGTGCCAGCAGTTTCATGGACAGGGGGAACACTGAAGCTTTCTTT
CDR3: CASSFMDRGNTEAFF

J: TRBJ2-7
D: TRBD2
size: -
V: TRBV11-2
DNA: TGTGCCAGCAGCTTAGAGTTCCTCGGACTAGCGGGAGGTGACGAGCAGTACTTC
CDR3: CASSLEFLGLAGGDEQYF

J: TRBJ2-1
D: TRBD2
size: -
V: TRBV28
DNA: TGTGCCAGCAGTTTATCAACTAGCGGGGTCAATGAGCAGTTCTTC
CDR3: CASSLSTSGVNEQFF

J: TRBJ2-1
D: -
size: -
V: TRBV5-1
DNA: TGCGCCAGCAGCTGGAAAACACGGGGATACAATGAGCAGTTCTTC
CDR3: CASSWKTRGYNEQFF

J: TRBJ2-7
D: -
size: -
V: TRBV5-5
DNA: TGTGGCAGCAGCTTGGAGGGGAGGACAAGGAACGAGCAGTACTTC
CDR3: CGSSLEGRTRNEQYF

J: TRBJ2-1
D: -
size: once
V: TRBV5-1
DNA: TGCGCCAGCAGCTTGGGGTGGGATGAGCAGTTCTTC
CDR3: CASSLGWDEQFF

J: TRBJ2-1
D: -
size: -
V: TRBV5-1
DNA: TGCGCCAGCAGCGGGGGACCAAACAATGAGCAGTTCTTC
CDR3: CASSGGPNNEQFF

J: TRBJ2-1
D: -
size: few
V: TRBV7-2
DNA: TGTGCCAGCAGCGAACCCCGGGAGCTACGTGAGCAGTTCTTC
CDR3: CASSEPRELREQFF

J: TRBJ2-7
D: -
size: -
V: TRBV7-9
DNA: TGTGCCAGCAGCTTAGCTGGGGGTCAGGGGAAGAACGAGCAGTACTTC
CDR3: CASSLAGGQGKNEQYF

J: TRBJ2-2
D: -
size: few
V: TRBV5-1
DNA: TGCGCCAGCAGCCAAATGAATGGTGACGGGGAGCTGTTTTTT
CDR3: CASSQMNGDGELFF

J: TRBJ2-1
D: -
size: few
V: TRBV3-1
DNA: TGTGCCAGCAGCCAAGATCTACAGAGAAATGAGCAGTTCTTC
CDR3: CASSQDLQRNEQFF

J: TRBJ1-4
D: -
size: many
V: TRBV7-8
DNA: TGTGCCAGCAGCCCCCGTTCGGGGGGCTCGGAAAAACTGTTTTTT
CDR3: CASSPRSGGSEKLFF

J: TRBJ2-5
D: TRBD1
size: -
V: TRBV28
DNA: TGTGCCAGCAGTAGAATGACAGGGGCCACCATCCAAGAGACCCAGTACTTC
CDR3: CASSRMTGATIQETQYF

J: TRBJ2-1
D: -
size: once
V: TRBV12-3/TRBV12-4
DNA: TGTGCCAGCGTGGGGGACGCCTACAATGAGCAGTTCTTC
CDR3: CASVGDAYNEQFF

J: TRBJ2-7
D: -
size: few
V: TRBV7-9
DNA: TGTGCCAGCAGCCGTAGCGTTTCCTACGAGCAGTACTTC
CDR3: CASSRSVSYEQYF

J: TRBJ2-1
D: -
size: -
V: TRBV5-1
DNA: TGCGCCAGCAGCTTGCCACAGGGTAATGAGCAGTTCTTC
CDR3: CASSLPQGNEQFF

J: TRBJ1-1
D: -
size: many
V: TRBV10-3
DNA: TGTGCCATCAGTGTTGGGGGTATCTCTGCTGAAGCTTTCTTT
CDR3: CAISVGGISAEAFF

J: TRBJ2-3
D: -
size: few
V: TRBV5-1
DNA: TGCGCCAGCAGCTTGGTGGCGGGAAACACAGATACGCAGTATTTT
CDR3: CASSLVAGNTDTQYF

J: TRBJ1-1
D: -
size: -
V: TRBV3-1
DNA: TGTGCCAGCAGCCCTCATGCGGGGGACACTGAAGCTTTCTTT
CDR3: CASSPHAGDTEAFF

J: TRBJ1-2
D: -
size: few
V: TRBV6-1
DNA: TGTGCCAGCAGTCTTGCTTACAGGGATGGCTACACCTTC
CDR3: CASSLAYRDGYTF

J: TRBJ2-2
D: -
size: -
V: TRBV21-1
DNA: TGTGCCAGCAGCACTGGGACTAGCGGGAGGGCCGCCGGGGAGCTGTTTTTT
CDR3: CASSTGTSGRAAGELFF

J: TRBJ2-5
D: -
size: many
V: TRBV20-1
DNA: TGCAGTGCTTACCAAGAGACCCAGTACTTC
CDR3: CSAYQETQYF

J: TRBJ1-2
D: -
size: few
V: TRBV28
DNA: TGTGCCAGCAGTTTACGGGGCAGCTATGGCTACACCTTC
CDR3: CASSLRGSYGYTF

J: TRBJ2-7
D: -
size: -
V: TRBV5-1
DNA: TGCGCCAGCAGCCCCCTCGGGTCATTTGGGCCTCTCGAGCAGTACTTC
CDR3: CASSPLGSFGPLEQYF

J: TRBJ1-2
D: -
size: -
V: TRBV3-1
DNA: TGTGCCAGCAGCCGAAGGAGGGTTGGCGGCTACACCTTC
CDR3: CASSRRRVGGYTF

J: TRBJ2-7
D: -
size: few
V: TRBV20-1
DNA: TGCAGTGCTAGAGATGGATCCGGACAGAGCTACGAGCAGTACTTC
CDR3: CSARDGSGQSYEQYF

J: TRBJ2-2
D: -
size: -
V: TRBV5-1
DNA: TGCGCCAGCTCTTCTCAGGGGACCGGGAACACCGGGGAGCTGTTTTTT
CDR3: CASSSQGTGNTGELFF

J: TRBJ2-5
D: -
size: -
V: TRBV12-3/TRBV12-4
DNA: TGTGCCAGCAGTTTTTTCATGGCGGAGACCCAGTACTTC
CDR3: CASSFFMAETQYF

J: TRBJ1-1
D: -
size: few
V: TRBV12-3/TRBV12-4
DNA: TGTGCCAGCCGCCGTTCAGGGCGGGGGGGCACTGAAGCTTTCTTT
CDR3: CASRRSGRGGTEAFF

J: TRBJ2-1
D: TRBD1
size: few
V: TRBV19
DNA: TGTGCCAGTAGCCGGGACAGGGGGGTTAATGAGCAGTTCTTC
CDR3: CASSRDRGVNEQFF

J: TRBJ2-1
D: TRBD2
size: -
V: TRBV14
DNA: TGTGCCAGCAGCCAAGGACGGGGACTAGCGGGAGCAGGGAATGAGCAGTTCTTC
CDR3: CASSQGRGLAGAGNEQFF

J: TRBJ1-1
D: TRBD1
size: few
V: TRBV10-3
DNA: TGTGCCATCAGCCCAAACGGACGGACAGGTGAAGCTTTCTTT
CDR3: CAISPNGRTGEAFF

J: TRBJ2-5
D: TRBD1
size: few
V: TRBV29-1
DNA: TGCAGCGTGGGCGGCCACAGGGGCCAAGGGTACTTC
CDR3: CSVGGHRGQGYF

J: TRBJ2-3
D: -
size: few
V: TRBV20-1
DNA: TGCAGTGCTGCAGAAGGGCCCCACACAGATACGCAGTATTTT
CDR3: CSAAEGPHTDTQYF

J: TRBJ2-2
D: TRBD2
size: -
V: TRBV12-3/TRBV12-4
DNA: TGTGCCAGCAGTTTCGCGGGAGGGGGCACCGGGGAGCTGTTTTTT
CDR3: CASSFAGGGTGELFF

J: TRBJ1-2
D: TRBD1
size: few
V: TRBV6-1
DNA: TGTGCCAGCAGCAGAAACAGGGGGGACTATGGCTACACCTTC
CDR3: CASSRNRGDYGYTF

J: TRBJ2-5
D: TRBD2
size: -
V: TRBV5-1
DNA: TGCGCCAGCAGCCCCTCGACTAGCGACCAAGAGACCCAGTACTTC
CDR3: CASSPSTSDQETQYF

J: TRBJ2-1
D: TRBD1
size: -
V: TRBV25-1
DNA: TGTGCCAGCAGTGCAGGACAGGGATCTAATGAGCAGTTCTTC
CDR3: CASSAGQGSNEQFF

J: TRBJ2-1
D: TRBD2
size: few
V: TRBV20-1
DNA: TGCACCAACGGGGGGAGCAATGAGCAGTTCTTC
CDR3: CTNGGSNEQFF